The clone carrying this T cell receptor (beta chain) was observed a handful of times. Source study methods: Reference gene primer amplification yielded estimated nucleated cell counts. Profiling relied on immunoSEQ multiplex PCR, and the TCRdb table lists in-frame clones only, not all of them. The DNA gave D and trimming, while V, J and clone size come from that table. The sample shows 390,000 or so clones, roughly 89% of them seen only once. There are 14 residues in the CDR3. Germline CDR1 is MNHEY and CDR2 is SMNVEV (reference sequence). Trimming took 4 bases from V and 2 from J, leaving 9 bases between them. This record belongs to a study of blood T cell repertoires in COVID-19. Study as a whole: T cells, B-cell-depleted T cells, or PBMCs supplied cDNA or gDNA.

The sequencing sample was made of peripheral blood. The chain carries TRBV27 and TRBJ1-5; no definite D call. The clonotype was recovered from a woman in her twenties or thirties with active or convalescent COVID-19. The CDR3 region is CASSSVTGNQPQHF. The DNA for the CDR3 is TGTGCCAGCAGTTCGGTAACAGGCAATCAGCCCCAGCATTTT.